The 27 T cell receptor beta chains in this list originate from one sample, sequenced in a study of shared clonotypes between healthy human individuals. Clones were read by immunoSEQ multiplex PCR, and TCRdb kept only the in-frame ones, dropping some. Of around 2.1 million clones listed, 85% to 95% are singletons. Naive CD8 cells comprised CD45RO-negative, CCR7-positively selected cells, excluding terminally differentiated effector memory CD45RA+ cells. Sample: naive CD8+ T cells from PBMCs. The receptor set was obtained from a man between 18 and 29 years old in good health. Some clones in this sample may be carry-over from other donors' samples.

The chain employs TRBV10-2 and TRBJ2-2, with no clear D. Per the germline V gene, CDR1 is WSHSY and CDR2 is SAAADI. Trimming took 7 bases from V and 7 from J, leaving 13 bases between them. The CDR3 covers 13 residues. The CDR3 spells CASTSVGIGELFF. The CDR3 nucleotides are TGCGCCAGCACTAGTGTAGGGATCGGGGAGCTGTTTTTT.

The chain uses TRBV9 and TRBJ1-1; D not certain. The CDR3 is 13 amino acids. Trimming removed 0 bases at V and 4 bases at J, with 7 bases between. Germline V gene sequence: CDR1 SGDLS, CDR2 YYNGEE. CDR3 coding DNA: TGTGCCAGCAGCGTAGCCAGATCCACTGAAGCTTTCTTT. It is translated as CASSVARSTEAFF.

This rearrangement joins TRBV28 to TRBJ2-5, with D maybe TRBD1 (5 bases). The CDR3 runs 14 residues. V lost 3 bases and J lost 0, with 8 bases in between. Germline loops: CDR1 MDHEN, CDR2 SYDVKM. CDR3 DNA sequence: TGTGCCAGCAGTTTCTTGACAGACCAAGAGACCCAGTACTTC. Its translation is CASSFLTDQETQYF.

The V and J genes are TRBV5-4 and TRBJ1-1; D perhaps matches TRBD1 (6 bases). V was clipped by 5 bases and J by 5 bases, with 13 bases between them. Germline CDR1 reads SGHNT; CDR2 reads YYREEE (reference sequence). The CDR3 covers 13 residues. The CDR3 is CASSSGARTEAFF. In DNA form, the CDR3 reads TGTGCCAGCAGTTCGGGGGCGCGGACTGAAGCTTTCTTT.

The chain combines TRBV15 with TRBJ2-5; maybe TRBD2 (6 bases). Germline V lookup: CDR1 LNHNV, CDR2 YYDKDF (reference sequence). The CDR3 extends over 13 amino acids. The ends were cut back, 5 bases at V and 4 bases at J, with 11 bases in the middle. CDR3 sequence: CATSPRRGETQYF. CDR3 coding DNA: TGTGCCACCAGCCCCCGGCGGGGAGAGACCCAGTACTTC.

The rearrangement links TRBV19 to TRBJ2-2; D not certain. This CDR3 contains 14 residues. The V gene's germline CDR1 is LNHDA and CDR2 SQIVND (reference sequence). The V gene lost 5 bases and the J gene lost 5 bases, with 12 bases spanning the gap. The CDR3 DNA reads TGTGCCAGTAGTTTCCGGGCCACAACCGGGGAGCTGTTTTTT. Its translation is CASSFRATTGELFF.

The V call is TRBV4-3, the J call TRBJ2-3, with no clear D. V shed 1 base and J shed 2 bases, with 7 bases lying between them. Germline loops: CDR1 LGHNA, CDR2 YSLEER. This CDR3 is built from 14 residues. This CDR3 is CASSQGPNTDTQYF. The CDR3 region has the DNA TGCGCCAGCAGCCAAGGTCCTAACACAGATACGCAGTATTTT.

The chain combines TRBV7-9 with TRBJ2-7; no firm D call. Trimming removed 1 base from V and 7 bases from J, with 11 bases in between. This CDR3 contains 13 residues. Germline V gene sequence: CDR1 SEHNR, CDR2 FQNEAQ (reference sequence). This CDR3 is CASSLGEAGEQYF. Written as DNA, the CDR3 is TGTGCCAGCAGCTTAGGTGAAGCCGGAGAGCAGTACTTC.

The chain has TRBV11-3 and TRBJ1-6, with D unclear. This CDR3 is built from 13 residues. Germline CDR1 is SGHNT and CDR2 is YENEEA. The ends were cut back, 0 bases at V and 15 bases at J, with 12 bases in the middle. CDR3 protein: CASSLEFQADLHF. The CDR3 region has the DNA TGTGCCAGCAGCTTAGAGTTTCAGGCCGACCTCCACTTT.

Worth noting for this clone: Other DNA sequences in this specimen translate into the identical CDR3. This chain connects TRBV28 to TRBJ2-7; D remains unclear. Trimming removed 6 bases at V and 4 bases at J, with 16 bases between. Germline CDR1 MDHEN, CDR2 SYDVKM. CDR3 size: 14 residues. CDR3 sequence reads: CASRYQGLNYEQYF. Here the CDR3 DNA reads TGTGCCAGCAGATATCAAGGTCTTAATTACGAGCAGTACTTC.

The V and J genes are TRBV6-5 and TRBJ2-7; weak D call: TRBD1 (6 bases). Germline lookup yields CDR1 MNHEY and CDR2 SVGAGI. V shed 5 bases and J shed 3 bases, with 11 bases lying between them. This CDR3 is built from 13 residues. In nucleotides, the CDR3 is TGTGCCAGCAGTATACAGGGTGGCTACGAGCAGTACTTC. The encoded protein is CASSIQGGYEQYF.

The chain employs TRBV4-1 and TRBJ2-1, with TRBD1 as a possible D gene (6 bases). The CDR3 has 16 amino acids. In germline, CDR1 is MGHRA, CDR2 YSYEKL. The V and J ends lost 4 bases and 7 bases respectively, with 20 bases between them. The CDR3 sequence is CASSLIAGESFNEQFF. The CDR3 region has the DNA TGCGCCAGCAGCCTAATCGCAGGGGAGAGTTTTAATGAGCAGTTCTTC.

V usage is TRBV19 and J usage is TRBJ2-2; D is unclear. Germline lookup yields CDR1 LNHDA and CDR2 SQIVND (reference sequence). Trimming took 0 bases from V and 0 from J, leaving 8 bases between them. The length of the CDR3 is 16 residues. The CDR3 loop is CASSIDGRPNTGELFF. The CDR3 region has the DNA TGTGCCAGTAGTATAGATGGCCGGCCGAACACCGGGGAGCTGTTTTTT.

The CDR3 region has the DNA TGCGCCAGCAGTAACAGAGGGGGCGCGGATGAAAAACTGTTTTTT. Translation: CASSNRGGADEKLFF. The V gene is TRBV4-1, the J gene TRBJ1-4; 7 positions match TRBD1. This CDR3 has 15 amino acids. Germline CDR1 and CDR2: MGHRA and YSYEKL. V trimming: 6 bases; J trimming: 6 bases; junction bases outside the gene matches: 10.

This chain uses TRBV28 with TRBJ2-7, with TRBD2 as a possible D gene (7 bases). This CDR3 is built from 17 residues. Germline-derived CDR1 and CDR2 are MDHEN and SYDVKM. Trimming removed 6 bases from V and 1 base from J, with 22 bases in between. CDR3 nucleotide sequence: TGTGCCAGCAGCCTCACAGGGTACGGGGGGAAGTCCTACGAGCAGTACTTC. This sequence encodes CASSLTGYGGKSYEQYF.

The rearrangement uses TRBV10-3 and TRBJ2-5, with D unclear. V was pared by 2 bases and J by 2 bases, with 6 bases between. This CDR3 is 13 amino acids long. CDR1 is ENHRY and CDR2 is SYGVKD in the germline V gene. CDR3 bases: TGTGCCATCAGTGAGGCACAGCAAGAGACCCAGTACTTC. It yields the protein CAISEAQQETQYF.

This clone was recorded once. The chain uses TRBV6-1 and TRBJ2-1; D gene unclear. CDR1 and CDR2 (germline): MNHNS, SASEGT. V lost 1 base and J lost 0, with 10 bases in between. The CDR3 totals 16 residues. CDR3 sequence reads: CASSEGIYHSYNEQFF. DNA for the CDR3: TGTGCCAGCAGTGAAGGTATCTACCACTCCTACAATGAGCAGTTCTTC.

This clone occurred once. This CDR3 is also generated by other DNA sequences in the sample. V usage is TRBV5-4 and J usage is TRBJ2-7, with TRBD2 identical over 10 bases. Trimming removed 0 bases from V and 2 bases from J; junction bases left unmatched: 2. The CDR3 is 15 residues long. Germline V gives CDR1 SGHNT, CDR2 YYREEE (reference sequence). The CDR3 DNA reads TGTGCCAGCAGCTTGGGGACTAGCGGAACCTACGAGCAGTACTTC. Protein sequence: CASSLGTSGTYEQYF.

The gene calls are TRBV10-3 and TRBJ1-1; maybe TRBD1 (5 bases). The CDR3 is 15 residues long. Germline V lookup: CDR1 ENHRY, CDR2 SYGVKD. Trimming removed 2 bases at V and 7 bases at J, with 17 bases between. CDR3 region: CAISELSRGRGEAFF. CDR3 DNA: TGTGCCATCAGTGAGCTTTCGAGGGGCCGGGGTGAAGCTTTCTTT.

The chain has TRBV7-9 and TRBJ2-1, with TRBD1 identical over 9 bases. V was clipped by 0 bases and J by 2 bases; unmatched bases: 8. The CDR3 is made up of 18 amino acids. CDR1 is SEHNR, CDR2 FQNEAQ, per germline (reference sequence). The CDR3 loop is CASSLALTGTGTYNEQFF. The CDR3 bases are TGTGCCAGCAGCTTAGCGCTAACCGGGACAGGGACCTACAATGAGCAGTTCTTC.

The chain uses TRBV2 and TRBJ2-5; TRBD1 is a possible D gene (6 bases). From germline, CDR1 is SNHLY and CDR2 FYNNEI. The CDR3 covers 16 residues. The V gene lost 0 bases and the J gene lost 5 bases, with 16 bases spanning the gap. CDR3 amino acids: CASSEARGTTWETQYF. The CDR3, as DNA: TGTGCCAGCAGTGAAGCACGAGGGACAACTTGGGAGACCCAGTACTTC. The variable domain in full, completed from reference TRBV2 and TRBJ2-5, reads EPEVTQTPSHQVTQMGQEVILRCVPISNHLYFYWYRQILGQKVEFLVSFYNNEISEKSEIFDDQFSVERPDGSNFTLKIRSTKLEDSAMYFCASSEARGTTWETQYFGPGTRLLVL.

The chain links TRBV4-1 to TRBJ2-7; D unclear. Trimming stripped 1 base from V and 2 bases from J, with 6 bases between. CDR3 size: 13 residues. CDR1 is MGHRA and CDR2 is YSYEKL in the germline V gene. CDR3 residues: CASSQVATYEQYF. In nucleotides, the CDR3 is TGCGCCAGCAGCCAAGTCGCAACCTACGAGCAGTACTTC.

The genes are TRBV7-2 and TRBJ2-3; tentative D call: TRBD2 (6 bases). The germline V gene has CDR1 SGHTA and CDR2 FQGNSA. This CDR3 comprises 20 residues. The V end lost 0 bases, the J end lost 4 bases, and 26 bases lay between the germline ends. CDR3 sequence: CASSLALRGEKLSAPDTQYF. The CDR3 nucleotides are TGTGCCAGCAGCTTAGCTTTGCGGGGAGAAAAACTTTCTGCTCCAGATACGCAGTATTTT.

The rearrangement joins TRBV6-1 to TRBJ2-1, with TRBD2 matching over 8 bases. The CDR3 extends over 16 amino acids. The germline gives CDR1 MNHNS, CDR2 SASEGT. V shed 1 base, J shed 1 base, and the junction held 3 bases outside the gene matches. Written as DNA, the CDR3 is TGTGCCAGCAGTGAAGAGGGACTAGATTCCTACAATGAGCAGTTCTTC. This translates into CASSEEGLDSYNEQFF.

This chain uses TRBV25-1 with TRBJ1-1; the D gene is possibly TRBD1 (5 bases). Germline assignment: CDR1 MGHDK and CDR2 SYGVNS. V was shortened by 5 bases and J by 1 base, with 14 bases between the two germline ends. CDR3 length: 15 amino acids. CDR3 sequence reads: CASSPRKGRNTEAFF. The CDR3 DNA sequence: TGTGCCAGCAGTCCCCGTAAGGGGAGGAACACTGAAGCTTTCTTT.

The CDR3 reads CASSLWGTSGNIQYF. The CDR3 DNA reads TGTGCCAGCAGTTTATGGGGTACGTCGGGGAACATTCAGTACTTC. The chain employs TRBV27 and TRBJ2-4; D is perhaps TRBD2 (5 bases). CDR1 and CDR2 (germline): MNHEY, SMNVEV (reference sequence). The CDR3 consists of 15 residues. V was trimmed by 1 base and J by 7 bases, leaving 14 bases between them.

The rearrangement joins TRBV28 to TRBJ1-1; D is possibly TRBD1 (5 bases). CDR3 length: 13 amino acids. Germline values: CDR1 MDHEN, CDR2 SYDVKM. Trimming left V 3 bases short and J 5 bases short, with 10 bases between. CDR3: CASSFRVGTEAFF. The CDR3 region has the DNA TGTGCCAGCAGTTTCAGGGTAGGGACTGAAGCTTTCTTT.